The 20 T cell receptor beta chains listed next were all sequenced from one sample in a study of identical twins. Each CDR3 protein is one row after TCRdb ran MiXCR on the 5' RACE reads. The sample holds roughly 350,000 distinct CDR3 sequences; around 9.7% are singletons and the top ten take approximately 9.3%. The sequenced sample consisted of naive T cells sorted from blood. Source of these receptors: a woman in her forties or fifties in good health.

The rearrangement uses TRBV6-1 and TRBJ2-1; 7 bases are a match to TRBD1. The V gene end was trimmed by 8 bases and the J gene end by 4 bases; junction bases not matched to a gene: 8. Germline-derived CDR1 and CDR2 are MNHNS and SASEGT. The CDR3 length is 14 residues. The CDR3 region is CASLNSQGYNEQFF. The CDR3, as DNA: TGTGCCAGCCTTAATTCACAGGGGTACAATGAGCAGTTCTTC.

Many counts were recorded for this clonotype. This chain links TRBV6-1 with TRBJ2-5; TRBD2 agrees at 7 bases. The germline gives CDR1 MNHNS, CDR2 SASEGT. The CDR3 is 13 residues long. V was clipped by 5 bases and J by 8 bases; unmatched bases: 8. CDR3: CASSKTSLGTQYF. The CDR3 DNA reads TGTGCCAGCAGTAAGACTAGCTTGGGAACCCAGTACTTC.

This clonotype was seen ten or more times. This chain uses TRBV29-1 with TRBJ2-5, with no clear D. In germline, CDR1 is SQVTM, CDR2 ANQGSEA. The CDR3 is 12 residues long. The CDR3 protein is CTYSEYAETQYF. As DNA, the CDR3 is TGCACTTACTCCGAGTACGCGGAGACCCAGTACTTC. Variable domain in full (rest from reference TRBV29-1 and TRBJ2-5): SAVISQKPSRDICQRGTSLTIQCQVDSQVTMMFWYRQQPGQSLTLIATANQGSEATYESGFVIDKFPISRPNLTFSTLTVSNMSPEDSSIYLCTYSEYAETQYFGPGTRLLVL.

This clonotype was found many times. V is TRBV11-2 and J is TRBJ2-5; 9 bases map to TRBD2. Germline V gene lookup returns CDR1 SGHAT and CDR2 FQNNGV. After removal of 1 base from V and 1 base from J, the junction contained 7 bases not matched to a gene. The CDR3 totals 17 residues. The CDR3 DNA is TGTGCCAGCAGCTTAGTTTGGAGCGGGAGGTCCCAAGAGACCCAGTACTTC. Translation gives CASSLVWSGRSQETQYF.

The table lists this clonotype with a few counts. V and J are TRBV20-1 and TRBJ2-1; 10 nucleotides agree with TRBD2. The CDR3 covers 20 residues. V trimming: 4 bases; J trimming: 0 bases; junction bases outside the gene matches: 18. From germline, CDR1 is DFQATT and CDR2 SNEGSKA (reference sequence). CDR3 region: CSATIEESSGRSSSYNEQFF. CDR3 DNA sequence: TGCAGTGCTACCATTGAGGAAAGTAGCGGGAGGTCCAGCTCCTACAATGAGCAGTTCTTC.

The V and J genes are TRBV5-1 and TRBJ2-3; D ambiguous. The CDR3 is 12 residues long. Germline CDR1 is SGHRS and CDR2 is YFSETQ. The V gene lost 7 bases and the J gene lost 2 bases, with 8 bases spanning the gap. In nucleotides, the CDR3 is TGCGCCAGCTGTTCCGTCACAGATACGCAGTATTTT. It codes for CASCSVTDTQYF.

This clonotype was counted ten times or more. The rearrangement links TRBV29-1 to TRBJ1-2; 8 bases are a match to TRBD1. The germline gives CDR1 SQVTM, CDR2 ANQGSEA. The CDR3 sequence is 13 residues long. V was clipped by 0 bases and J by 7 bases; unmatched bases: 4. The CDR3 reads CSVEDLDRGGYTF. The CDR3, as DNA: TGCAGCGTTGAAGATTTAGACAGGGGTGGCTACACCTTC.

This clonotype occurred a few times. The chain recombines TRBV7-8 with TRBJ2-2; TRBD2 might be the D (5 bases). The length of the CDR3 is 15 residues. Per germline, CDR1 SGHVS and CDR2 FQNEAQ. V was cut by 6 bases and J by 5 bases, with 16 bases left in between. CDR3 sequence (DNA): TGTGCCAGCAGGGTTCGCGGAGGTGGTACCGGGGAGCTGTTTTTT. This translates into CASRVRGGGTGELFF.

The CDR3 loop reads CASSPSAPGGGNTIYF. The CDR3 DNA follows: TGTGCCAGCAGTCCTAGTGCTCCAGGGGGGGGAAACACCATATATTTT. The chain recombines TRBV12-3 or TRBV12-4 with TRBJ1-3; 7 nucleotides line up with TRBD1. After removal of 5 bases from V and 4 bases from J, the junction contained 11 bases not matched to a gene. The CDR3 extends over 16 amino acids.

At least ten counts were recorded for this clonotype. This CDR3 reads CASRLLTGLAYGYTF. The CDR3 DNA sequence: TGTGCCAGCAGACTGCTCACAGGGTTGGCCTATGGCTACACCTTC. The V gene is TRBV12-3 or TRBV12-4, the J gene TRBJ1-2; D is perhaps TRBD1 (6 bases). V dropped 6 bases and J dropped 4 bases, with 18 bases sitting between them. The CDR3 length is 15 residues.

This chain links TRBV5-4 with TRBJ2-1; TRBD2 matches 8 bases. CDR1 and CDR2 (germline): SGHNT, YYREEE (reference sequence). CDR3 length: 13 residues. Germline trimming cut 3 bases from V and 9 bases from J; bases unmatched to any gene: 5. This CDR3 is CASSSPAGGEQFF. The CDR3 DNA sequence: TGTGCCAGCAGCTCTCCTGCGGGAGGTGAGCAGTTCTTC. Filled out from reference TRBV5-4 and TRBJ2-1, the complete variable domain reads ETGVTQSPTHLIKTRGQQVTLRCSSQSGHNTVSWYQQALGQGPQFIFQYYREEENGRGNFPPRFSGLQFPNYSSELNVNALELDDSALYLCASSSPAGGEQFFGPGTRLTVL.

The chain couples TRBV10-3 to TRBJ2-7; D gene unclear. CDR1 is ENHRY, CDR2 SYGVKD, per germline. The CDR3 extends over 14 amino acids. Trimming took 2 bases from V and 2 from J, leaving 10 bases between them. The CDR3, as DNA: TGTGCCATCAGTGAGGGCACTCTCACCTACGAGCAGTACTTC. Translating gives CAISEGTLTYEQYF.

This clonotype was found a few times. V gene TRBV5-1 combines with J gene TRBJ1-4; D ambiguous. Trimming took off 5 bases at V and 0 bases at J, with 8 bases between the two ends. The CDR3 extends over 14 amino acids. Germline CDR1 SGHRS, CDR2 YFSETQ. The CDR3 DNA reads TGCGCCAGCAGGAGGACCGCAACTAATGAAAAACTGTTTTTT. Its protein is CASRRTATNEKLFF. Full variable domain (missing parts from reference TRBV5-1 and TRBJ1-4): KAGVTQTPRYLIKTRGQQVTLSCSPISGHRSVSWYQQTPGQGLQFLFEYFSETQRNKGNFPGRFSGRQFSNSRSEMNVSTLELGDSALYLCASRRTATNEKLFFGSGTQLSVL.

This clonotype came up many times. The CDR3 bases are TGTGCCAGCAGCTTGGCTTTAAGTGGCACAGATACGCAGTATTTT. Its translation: CASSLALSGTDTQYF. The rearrangement uses TRBV5-4 and TRBJ2-3; D ambiguous. CDR3 size: 15 residues. Trimming removed 0 bases at V and 1 base at J, with 9 bases between. Germline-derived CDR1 and CDR2 are SGHNT and YYREEE (reference sequence). The full variable domain, with the rest looked up from reference TRBV5-4 and TRBJ2-3, is ETGVTQSPTHLIKTRGQQVTLRCSSQSGHNTVSWYQQALGQGPQFIFQYYREEENGRGNFPPRFSGLQFPNYSSELNVNALELDDSALYLCASSLALSGTDTQYFGPGTRLTVL.

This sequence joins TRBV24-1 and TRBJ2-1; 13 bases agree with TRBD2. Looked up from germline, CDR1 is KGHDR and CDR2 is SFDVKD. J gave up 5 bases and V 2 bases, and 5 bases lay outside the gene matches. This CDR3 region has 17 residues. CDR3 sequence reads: CATSDSGLAGSHNEQFF. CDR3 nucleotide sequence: TGTGCCACCAGTGATTCGGGACTAGCGGGATCGCACAATGAGCAGTTCTTC.

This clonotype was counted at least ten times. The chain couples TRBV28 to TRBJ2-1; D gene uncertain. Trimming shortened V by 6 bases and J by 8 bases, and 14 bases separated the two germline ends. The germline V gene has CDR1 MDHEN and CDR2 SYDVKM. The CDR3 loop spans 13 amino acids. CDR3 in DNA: TGTGCCAGCAGCTTAGCTCTACGGGATGAGCAGTTCTTC. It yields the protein CASSLALRDEQFF.

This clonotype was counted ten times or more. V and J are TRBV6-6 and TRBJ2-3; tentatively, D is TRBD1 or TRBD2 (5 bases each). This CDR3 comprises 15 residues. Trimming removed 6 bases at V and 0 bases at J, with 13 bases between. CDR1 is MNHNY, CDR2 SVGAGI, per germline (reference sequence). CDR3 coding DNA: TGTGCCAGCAGCCCCCCGGGACGGAGCACAGATACGCAGTATTTT. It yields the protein CASSPPGRSTDTQYF.

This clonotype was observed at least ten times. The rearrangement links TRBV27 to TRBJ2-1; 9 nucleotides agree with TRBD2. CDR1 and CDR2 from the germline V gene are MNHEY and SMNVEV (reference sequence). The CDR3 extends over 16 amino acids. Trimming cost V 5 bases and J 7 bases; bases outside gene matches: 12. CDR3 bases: TGTGCCAGCAGTAAAATAGCGGGAGATCTGAGGAATGAGCAGTTCTTC. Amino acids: CASSKIAGDLRNEQFF.

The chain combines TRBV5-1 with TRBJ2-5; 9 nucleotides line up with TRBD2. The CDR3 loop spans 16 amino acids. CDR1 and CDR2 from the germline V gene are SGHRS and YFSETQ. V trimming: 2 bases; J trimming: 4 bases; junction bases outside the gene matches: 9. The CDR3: CASSLMAGGPRETQYF. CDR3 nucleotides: TGCGCCAGCAGCTTAATGGCGGGAGGGCCAAGAGAGACCCAGTACTTC.

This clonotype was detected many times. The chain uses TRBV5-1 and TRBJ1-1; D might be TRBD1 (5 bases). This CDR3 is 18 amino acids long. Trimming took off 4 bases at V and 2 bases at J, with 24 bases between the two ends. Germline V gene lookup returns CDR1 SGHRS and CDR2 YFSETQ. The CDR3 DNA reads TGCGCCAGCAGCCCCGGGGCCCTTACTTCACGTGCCAACACTGAAGCTTTCTTT. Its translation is CASSPGALTSRANTEAFF. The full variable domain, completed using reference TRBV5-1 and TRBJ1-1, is KAGVTQTPRYLIKTRGQQVTLSCSPISGHRSVSWYQQTPGQGLQFLFEYFSETQRNKGNFPGRFSGRQFSNSRSEMNVSTLELGDSALYLCASSPGALTSRANTEAFFGQGTRLTVV.